This is a list of T cell receptor beta chains from one sample in a study of regulatory T cells in long-lasting Graves disease. TCRdb passed the multiplex PCR reads through MiXCR, listing each CDR3 protein once. The table records about 400,000 distinct CDR3 sequences, around 15% of them present only once. Sequencing used peripheral blood mononuclear cells (PBMCs), obtained at new diagnosis, from a patient treated with antithyroid drugs. These receptors came from a female donor with Graves disease. Both conserved end residues are part of each CDR3.

v_call	j_call	cdr3_aa
TRBV4-1	TRBJ2-7	CASSEDARQYF
TRBV28	TRBJ1-5	CASSLMFLRGNQPQHF
TRBV2	TRBJ1-4	CASKGQAGEKLFF
TRBV20-1	TRBJ1-1	CSASDEMNTEAFF
TRBV2	TRBJ1-1	CASSEINVDMNTEAFF
TRBV10-3	TRBJ1-6	CAISEVTGGSSPLHF
TRBV12-3/TRBV12-4	TRBJ2-3	CASSLNSPGGSDTQYF
TRBV6-2/TRBV6-3	TRBJ2-3	CASSYSAGGSGTQYF
TRBV4-1	TRBJ2-5	CASSQDQTGGVWRQETQYF
TRBV5-1	TRBJ2-1	CASSTKTSGVSYNEQFF
TRBV7-2	TRBJ2-5	CASSWTEKETQYF
TRBV2	TRBJ2-5	CASSNVYRGETQYF
TRBV27	TRBJ2-1	CASSLFAQGAQNEQFF
TRBV2	TRBJ1-5	CASSSDLNQPQHF
TRBV6-1	TRBJ1-1	CASRLSMNTEAFF
TRBV5-1	TRBJ2-7	CASSWGQGLEQYF
TRBV4-1	TRBJ2-5	CASSQALVTPIAKGTQYF
TRBV4-1	TRBJ2-4	CASTPESLAKNIQYF
TRBV5-1	TRBJ2-7	CASSPRDGTYEQYF
TRBV6-2/TRBV6-3	TRBJ2-3	CASRQGRSTDTQYF
TRBV30	TRBJ2-3	CAWGKGASTDTQYF
TRBV7-9	TRBJ1-5	CASSLRTFDRADQPQHF
TRBV12-3/TRBV12-4	TRBJ1-5	CASSLSRGDQPQHF
TRBV28	TRBJ2-7	CASSRGQGARYEQYF